The 26 T cell receptor beta chains below all came from one sample that was sequenced in a study of blood T cell repertoires in COVID-19. Sequencing was performed with immunoSEQ multiplex PCR; in TCRdb, only in-frame clones are kept and a portion is missing. The sample gives under 150,000 clones, about 80% of which show up once; roughly 3.8% is in the top ten. The sequenced material came from PBMCs or T cells enriched from blood (not recorded which). The receptor set was obtained from a man aged 45 to 65 in a cohort exposed to, infected with or recovered from COVID-19 (not recorded which).

This clone is termed medium-sized. This sequence joins TRBV25-1 and TRBJ2-7; D is possibly TRBD1 (5 bases). The germline CDR1 and CDR2 sequences are MGHDK and SYGVNS. V lost 6 bases and J 0 bases, leaving 6 bases between the germline ends. The CDR3 length is 12 residues. Written as DNA, the CDR3 is TGTGCCAGCAGCGACAGCTCCTACGAGCAGTACTTC. Protein: CASSDSSYEQYF.

V and J are TRBV27 and TRBJ2-5; the match to TRBD2 covers 9 bases. Germline CDR1 and CDR2: MNHEY and SMNVEV (reference sequence). With V trimmed by 3 bases and J by 5 bases, 7 bases remained unmatched. The CDR3 is 15 residues long. In nucleotides, the CDR3 is TGTGCCAGCAGTTTGGCGGGGGGGCTTCCCGAGACCCAGTACTTC. Protein product: CASSLAGGLPETQYF.

This clone has only a few counts. The gene calls are TRBV15 and TRBJ2-3; TRBD2 is a possible D gene (5 bases). This CDR3 has 15 residues. The ends were cut back, 0 bases at V and 0 bases at J, with 7 bases in the middle. The germline gives CDR1 LNHNV, CDR2 YYDKDF (reference sequence). The CDR3 sequence is CATSRDPGSTDTQYF. The CDR3 DNA sequence: TGTGCCACCAGCAGAGATCCGGGGAGCACAGATACGCAGTATTTT.

The chain couples TRBV2 to TRBJ1-2; possible D gene TRBD1, 5 bases. This CDR3 is built from 13 residues. Trimming pared 6 bases from V and 4 bases from J, leaving 12 bases between. The V gene's germline CDR1 is SNHLY and CDR2 FYNNEI. The CDR3 region has the DNA TGTGCCAGCAGCCCAGGGTTTACCTATGGCTACACCTTC. The encoded protein is CASSPGFTYGYTF.

This chain joins TRBV24-1 and TRBJ2-3; 10 bases line up with TRBD2. Germline trimming cut 7 bases from V and 4 bases from J; bases unmatched to any gene: 4. There are 14 residues in the CDR3. The germline V gene has CDR1 KGHDR and CDR2 SFDVKD. The CDR3, as DNA: TGTGCCACCAGCCTAGCGGGAGAGCCAGATACGCAGTATTTT. As protein: CATSLAGEPDTQYF.

The chain links TRBV7-2 to TRBJ1-2, with TRBD1 matching 8 bases. CDR1 and CDR2 (germline): SGHTA, FQGNSA. The CDR3 has 15 residues. V lost 6 bases, J lost 8 bases, and 14 bases stayed unmatched. The CDR3, as DNA: TGTGCCAGCAGGGGCCTCAGGGGGCCTCGGGGAGGCTACACCTTC. Residues: CASRGLRGPRGGYTF. Combining the CDR3 with reference TRBV7-2 and TRBJ1-2 gives the whole variable domain GAGVSQSPSNKVTEKGKDVELRCDPISGHTALYWYRQSLGQGLEFLIYFQGNSAPDKSGLPSDRFSAERTGGSVSTLTIQRTQQEDSAVYLCASRGLRGPRGGYTFGSGTRLTVV.

This chain uses TRBV5-4 with TRBJ1-2; TRBD1 agrees at 10 bases. The V gene's germline CDR1 is SGHNT and CDR2 YYREEE (reference sequence). The J segment lost 0 bases and the V segment lost 1 base, leaving 6 bases of the junction unmatched. There are 17 residues in the CDR3. CDR3 DNA: TGTGCCAGCAGCTTGAGGGACAGGGGCCCAACTAACTATGGCTACACCTTC. Translated, it gives CASSLRDRGPTNYGYTF.

J is TRBJ2-7 and V is TRBV6-2 or TRBV6-3, with 8 bases fitting TRBD2. The CDR3 has 20 residues. V was pared by 0 bases and J by 0 bases, with 16 bases of the junction left unmatched. Looked up from germline, CDR1 is MNHEY and CDR2 is SVGEGT. DNA of the CDR3: TGTGCCAGCAGTTACTCGTCTGGAGCTAGCGGGTGGAGCAGCTCCTACGAGCAGTACTTC. Translating it yields CASSYSSGASGWSSSYEQYF.

V and J are TRBV5-1 and TRBJ2-5; D perhaps matches TRBD1 (5 bases). The germline V gene encodes CDR1 SGHRS and CDR2 YFSETQ. The V gene lost 0 bases and the J gene lost 5 bases, with 14 bases spanning the gap. CDR3 length equals 15 residues. The CDR3 bases are TGCGCCAGCAGCTTGGAGCAGGGAATGTGGGAGACCCAGTACTTC. Its protein product is CASSLEQGMWETQYF. Looking up the rest from reference TRBV5-1 and TRBJ2-5 gives the full variable domain: KAGVTQTPRYLIKTRGQQVTLSCSPISGHRSVSWYQQTPGQGLQFLFEYFSETQRNKGNFPGRFSGRQFSNSRSEMNVSTLELGDSALYLCASSLEQGMWETQYFGPGTRLLVL.

V gene TRBV10-1 combines with J gene TRBJ1-1; D gene ambiguous. Trimming removed 0 bases from V and 2 bases from J, with 10 bases in between. The CDR3 has 15 residues. Germline-derived CDR1 and CDR2 are WNHNN and SYGVQD (reference sequence). CDR3 sequence reads: CASSESEATNTEAFF. The DNA for the CDR3 is TGCGCCAGCAGTGAGTCGGAGGCGACAAACACTGAAGCTTTCTTT.

This clone turned up a few times. The DNA for the CDR3 is TGTGCCAGCAGCTTAGATCCCAGGGCCCAAGGCCGGAAACTGTTTTTT. Residues: CASSLDPRAQGRKLFF. The chain joins TRBV7-2 to TRBJ1-4; D might be TRBD1 (5 bases). The germline gives CDR1 SGHTA, CDR2 FQGNSA. The CDR3 is 16 residues long. V lost 1 base and J 11 bases, leaving 20 bases between the germline ends. The full variable domain, its missing parts supplied by reference TRBV7-2 and TRBJ1-4, is GAGVSQSPSNKVTEKGKDVELRCDPISGHTALYWYRQSLGQGLEFLIYFQGNSAPDKSGLPSDRFSAERTGGSVSTLTIQRTQQEDSAVYLCASSLDPRAQGRKLFFGSGTQLSVL.

This rearrangement joins TRBV7-2 to TRBJ2-7, with a possible D match to TRBD1 (6 bases). Germline V gene data show CDR1 as SGHTA and CDR2 as FQGNSA. The CDR3 covers 15 residues. V was clipped by 6 bases and J by 6 bases, with 21 bases between them. CDR3 DNA: TGTGCCAGCAGATCTACCCTTACAGGGTTCCCCGAGCAGTACTTC. Encoded protein: CASRSTLTGFPEQYF.

The chain carries TRBV28 and TRBJ1-6; a weak D match, TRBD1 (5 bases). Trimming left V 3 bases short and J 3 bases short, with 6 bases between. The germline CDR1 and CDR2 sequences are MDHEN and SYDVKM. The CDR3 consists of 14 residues. CDR3 amino acids: CASSFGGYNSPLHF. CDR3 nucleotide sequence: TGTGCCAGCAGTTTCGGGGGCTATAATTCACCCCTCCACTTT. Full variable domain (remainder filled in from reference TRBV28 and TRBJ1-6): DVKVTQSSRYLVKRTGEKVFLECVQDMDHENMFWYRQDPGLGLRLIYFSYDVKMKEKGDIPEGYSVSREKKERFSLILESASTNQTSMYLCASSFGGYNSPLHFGNGTRLTVT.

This clone was observed once. The chain combines TRBV5-6 with TRBJ1-2; maybe TRBD1 (6 bases). Trimming stripped 0 bases from V and 0 bases from J, with 9 bases between. Germline CDR1 reads SGHDT; CDR2 reads YYEEEE. The CDR3 is 15 residues long. CDR3 loop: CASSLGSGANYGYTF. CDR3 sequence (DNA): TGTGCCAGCAGCTTGGGGTCAGGGGCTAACTATGGCTACACCTTC. Combining the CDR3 with reference TRBV5-6 and TRBJ1-2 gives the whole variable domain DAGVTQSPTHLIKTRGQQVTLRCSPKSGHDTVSWYQQALGQGPQFIFQYYEEEERQRGNFPDRFSGHQFPNYSSELNVNALLLGDSALYLCASSLGSGANYGYTFGSGTRLTVV.

In its sample, this clone was seen a few times. V and J are TRBV7-9 and TRBJ2-1; the D is unclear. V dropped 5 bases and J dropped 3 bases, with 2 bases sitting between them. There are 11 residues in the CDR3. Germline loops: CDR1 SEHNR, CDR2 FQNEAQ (reference sequence). The CDR3 DNA sequence: TGTGCCAGCAGCCGCTACAATGAGCAGTTCTTC. It is translated as CASSRYNEQFF.

This chain joins TRBV2 and TRBJ1-5; 10 bases line up with TRBD1. The V gene end was trimmed by 8 bases and the J gene end by 6 bases; junction bases not matched to a gene: 4. The CDR3 runs to 13 residues. Germline V lookup: CDR1 SNHLY, CDR2 FYNNEI. The CDR3 reads CASAGTGAQPQHF. The CDR3 DNA is TGTGCCAGCGCGGGGACAGGGGCTCAGCCCCAGCATTTT.

The chain employs TRBV28 and TRBJ2-7, with D unclear. The CDR3 has 12 amino acids. CDR1 is MDHEN, CDR2 SYDVKM, per germline. Trimming removed 2 bases from V and 3 bases from J, with 5 bases in between. The CDR3 here is CASSLPFYEQYF. DNA for the CDR3: TGTGCCAGCAGTTTACCCTTCTACGAGCAGTACTTC.

The chain carries TRBV6-5 and TRBJ2-2, with TRBD1 as a possible D gene (5 bases). Germline loops: CDR1 MNHEY, CDR2 SVGAGI. With 5 bases removed from V and 7 bases from J, the gap between germline ends came to 8 bases. This CDR3 comprises 12 residues. The CDR3 bases are TGTGCCAGCAGTCCAGGGAACGGGGAGCTGTTTTTT. Translation: CASSPGNGELFF.

This chain joins TRBV10-3 and TRBJ1-4, with a possible D match to TRBD1 (6 bases). Trimming cost V 10 bases and J 1 base, with 13 bases left between them. The CDR3 is 14 amino acids. CDR1 ENHRY and CDR2 SYGVKD come from the germline V gene. The CDR3 here is CATDPRGTNEKLFF. DNA of the CDR3: TGTGCCACCGACCCCAGGGGAACTAATGAAAAACTGTTTTTT.

The chain couples TRBV6-5 to TRBJ1-1; D gene uncertain. This CDR3 region has 13 residues. The ends were cut back, 5 bases at V and 9 bases at J, with 16 bases in the middle. Germline loops: CDR1 MNHEY, CDR2 SVGAGI. The CDR3 nucleotides read TGTGCCAGCAGTACCACTACCTCGGAGAAAGCTTTCTTT. Translated: CASSTTTSEKAFF.

This chain joins TRBV18 and TRBJ2-7, with 7 bases matching TRBD2. Germline lookup yields CDR1 KGHSH and CDR2 LQKENI. Trimming cost V 3 bases and J 4 bases; bases outside gene matches: 9. This CDR3 contains 15 residues. CDR3 nucleotides: TGTGCCAGCTCACCTCAGAGCGGGGTGGGTTACGAGCAGTACTTC. This sequence encodes CASSPQSGVGYEQYF. The full variable domain, rest sourced from reference TRBV18 and TRBJ2-7, is NAGVMQNPRHLVRRRGQEARLRCSPMKGHSHVYWYRQLPEEGLKFMVYLQKENIIDESGMPKERFSAEFPKEGPSILRIQQVVRGDSAAYFCASSPQSGVGYEQYFGPGTRLTVT.

The V call is TRBV28, the J call TRBJ1-2, with no clear D. Trimming removed 5 bases at V and 7 bases at J, with 8 bases between. The CDR3 totals 11 residues. The germline CDR1 and CDR2 sequences are MDHEN and SYDVKM. The CDR3 DNA reads TGTGCCAGCAGTACTAGACGTGGCTACACCTTC. Translated: CASSTRRGYTF.

The chain links TRBV7-2 to TRBJ2-3; D is unresolved. Deletions cut 1 base from V and 5 bases from J, with 13 bases between. Germline V lookup: CDR1 SGHTA, CDR2 FQGNSA. The CDR3 covers 15 residues. This CDR3 is CASSLVVLRGDTQYF. The CDR3 DNA sequence: TGTGCCAGCAGCTTAGTGGTCCTTAGAGGAGATACGCAGTATTTT.

V is TRBV7-8 and J is TRBJ2-7; D not certain. The CDR3 spans 13 residues. Trimming took off 5 bases at V and 3 bases at J, with 11 bases between the two ends. Germline V lookup: CDR1 SGHVS, CDR2 FQNEAQ. CDR3 sequence reads: CASSLGPYYEQYF. CDR3 bases: TGTGCCAGCAGCCTAGGCCCCTACTACGAGCAGTACTTC.

CDR3 sequence (DNA): TGTGCCAGCAGCTTAGTTAGAGGGGGGGTGAGTGAGCAGTACTTC. This sequence encodes CASSLVRGGVSEQYF. The chain has TRBV11-2 and TRBJ2-7, with D maybe TRBD2 (7 bases). Germline lookup yields CDR1 SGHAT and CDR2 FQNNGV. CDR3 length: 15 residues. V lost 1 base to trimming and J lost 7 bases, with 17 bases between them.

This chain joins TRBV6-5 and TRBJ2-7; TRBD1 aligns across 7 bases. Losses at the gene ends were 0 bases for V and 4 bases for J; bases not matched to a gene: 9. Per the germline V gene, CDR1 is MNHEY and CDR2 is SVGAGI. The CDR3 is 16 residues long. The CDR3, as DNA: TGTGCCAGCAGTTACTCGGGGGCAGGGGGAACTTACGAGCAGTACTTC. Translation: CASSYSGAGGTYEQYF.